What follows are 30 T cell receptor beta chains derived from one specimen sequenced in a study of cytomegalovirus exposure and HLA in healthy donors. The PCR employed 60 Vbeta primers together with 13 Jbeta primers. TCRdb's table, derived via immunoSEQ multiplex PCR, lists solely in-frame clones and lacks some. This sample carries approximately 200,000 clones, around 75% of them seen once, and the ten largest clones take 3.1%. Sequencing used PBMCs. Receptors were obtained from a young woman in good health and CMV-seropositive.

The chain uses TRBV5-1 and TRBJ2-5; TRBD1 matches 8 bases. Matching the DNA end better, TRBJ2-7 makes the J call doubtful. Germline V CDR1 and CDR2: SGHRS, YFSETQ. CDR3 length: 13 amino acids. CDR3 sequence: CASSVDRADEQYF. The CDR3 bases are TGCGCCAGCAGCGTGGACAGGGCCGACGAGCAGTACTTC.

The CDR3 loop is CASSPWDRVNTGELFF. In DNA form, the CDR3 reads TGTGCCAGCAGCCCGTGGGACAGGGTGAACACCGGGGAGCTGTTTTTT. The rearrangement joins TRBV7-9 to TRBJ2-2; 9 bases are a match to TRBD1. V trimming: 5 bases; J trimming: 1 base; junction bases outside the gene matches: 5. The CDR3 runs to 16 residues. The germline gives CDR1 SEHNR, CDR2 FQNEAQ (reference sequence). Using reference TRBV7-9 and TRBJ2-2 for the parts outside the CDR3, the full variable domain is DTGVSQNPRHKITKRGQNVTFRCDPISEHNRLYWYRQTLGQGPEFLTYFQNEAQLEKSRLLSDRFSAERPKGSFSTLEIQRTEQGDSAMYLCASSPWDRVNTGELFFGEGSRLTVL.

J is TRBJ2-3 and V is TRBV18; D is undetermined. Trimming removed 0 bases at V and 5 bases at J, with 6 bases between. Germline V CDR1 and CDR2: KGHSH, LQKENI. The CDR3 has 13 residues. DNA of the CDR3: TGTGCCAGCTCACCACCTGAGAGAGATACGCAGTATTTT. Amino acid sequence: CASSPPERDTQYF.

The CDR3 protein is CASSLDLGLAYEQYF. The CDR3 DNA reads as TGTGCCAGCAGCTTAGATCTAGGACTAGCCTACGAGCAGTACTTC. The chain has TRBV11-2 and TRBJ2-7, with 7 bases that match TRBD2. CDR3 length: 15 amino acids. The trim removed 0 bases at V and 2 bases at J, leaving 4 bases unmatched. Germline V gene sequence: CDR1 SGHAT, CDR2 FQNNGV. Filled out from reference TRBV11-2 and TRBJ2-7, the complete variable domain reads EAGVAQSPRYKIIEKRQSVAFWCNPISGHATLYWYQQILGQGPKLLIQFQNNGVVDDSQLPKDRFSAERLKGVDSTLKIQPAKLEDSAVYLCASSLDLGLAYEQYFGPGTRLTVT.

J is TRBJ2-7 and V is TRBV5-4, with D perhaps TRBD1 (5 bases). Looked up from germline, CDR1 is SGHNT and CDR2 is YYREEE (reference sequence). Trimming pared 0 bases from V and 6 bases from J, leaving 16 bases between. This CDR3 spans 15 amino acids. CDR3 sequence (DNA): TGTGCCAGCAGCTTGGCCGGGCAGGGTGGCGGCGAGCAGTACTTC. Translation gives CASSLAGQGGGEQYF.

The rearrangement joins TRBV10-3 to TRBJ2-3; TRBD2 matches 7 bases. This CDR3 has 13 amino acids. After removal of 11 bases from V and 5 bases from J, the junction contained 10 bases not matched to a gene. Germline CDR1 and CDR2: ENHRY and SYGVKD. In nucleotides, the CDR3 is TGTGCCCCCACGGGGGGAGTGGTAGATACGCAGTATTTT. Its translation: CAPTGGVVDTQYF.

A remark on this clone: Other DNA sequences from this sample encode an identical CDR3 as well. The chain is built from TRBV7-9 and TRBJ2-1, with 9 positions matching TRBD1. V gave up 5 bases and J gave up 10 bases; unmatched junction bases: 6. Germline loops: CDR1 SEHNR, CDR2 FQNEAQ (reference sequence). This CDR3 is 13 amino acids long. CDR3 coding DNA: TGTGCCAGCAGCCTAAGGACAGGGGACGAGCAGTTCTTC. The encoded protein is CASSLRTGDEQFF.

This clone has a single count. This chain uses TRBV19 with TRBJ1-6; tentatively, D is TRBD1 (6 bases). This CDR3 is 12 amino acids long. The V and J ends lost 7 bases and 8 bases respectively, with 9 bases between them. CDR1 LNHDA and CDR2 SQIVND come from the germline V gene (reference sequence). The CDR3 here is CASNRVDSPLHF. The CDR3 DNA follows: TGTGCCAGTAACAGGGTTGATTCACCCCTCCACTTT.

This chain links TRBV27 with TRBJ1-3; weak D call: TRBD1 (5 bases). This CDR3 spans 13 amino acids. CDR1 is MNHEY, CDR2 SMNVEV, per germline (reference sequence). V was trimmed by 4 bases and J by 14 bases, leaving 18 bases between them. CDR3 protein: CASSSAQTRDLYF. As DNA, the CDR3 is TGTGCCAGCAGTTCAGCCCAAACCCGGGACTTATATTTT.

V is TRBV7-2 and J is TRBJ1-5; 7 nucleotides match TRBD1. J lost 6 bases, V lost 1 base, and 9 bases had no gene match. This CDR3 contains 16 residues. Germline loops: CDR1 SGHTA, CDR2 FQGNSA. The CDR3 spells CASSLDLGGAGQPQHF. The DNA for the CDR3 is TGTGCCAGCAGCTTAGATTTAGGGGGCGCGGGTCAGCCCCAGCATTTT.

This clone has just a few counts. V usage is TRBV5-4 and J usage is TRBJ2-3; no clear D gene. The CDR3 sequence is 15 residues long. Looked up from germline, CDR1 is SGHNT and CDR2 is YYREEE (reference sequence). The V end lost 3 bases, the J end lost 0 bases, and 11 bases lay between the germline ends. The CDR3 reads CASSSLWSSTDTQYF. Here the CDR3 DNA reads TGTGCCAGCAGCTCACTTTGGTCTAGCACAGATACGCAGTATTTT.

CDR3 DNA sequence: TGTGCCAGCTCACCTTCGTCCGACTATTACTATGGCTACACCTTC. It encodes CASSPSSDYYYGYTF. The rearrangement links TRBV18 to TRBJ1-2; D uncertain. Germline lookup yields CDR1 KGHSH and CDR2 LQKENI. The CDR3 is 15 residues long. Trimming pared 3 bases from V and 3 bases from J, leaving 14 bases between. Drawing the rest from reference TRBV18 and TRBJ1-2, the complete variable domain is NAGVMQNPRHLVRRRGQEARLRCSPMKGHSHVYWYRQLPEEGLKFMVYLQKENIIDESGMPKERFSAEFPKEGPSILRIQQVVRGDSAAYFCASSPSSDYYYGYTFGSGTRLTVV.

The chain has TRBV6-4 and TRBJ2-4; 10 bases align to TRBD2. CDR3 size: 17 residues. J lost 0 bases, V lost 8 bases, and 10 bases had no gene match. The V gene's germline CDR1 is MRHNA and CDR2 SNTAGT. The CDR3 reads CASLLAGLFLAKNIQYF. The CDR3 DNA reads TGTGCCAGCTTACTAGCGGGGCTCTTTTTAGCCAAAAACATTCAGTACTTC.

This chain connects TRBV7-9 to TRBJ1-1; D is possibly TRBD1 (5 bases). The CDR3 contains 14 residues. V lost 1 base, J lost 3 bases, and 9 bases lay in between. Germline CDR1 reads SEHNR; CDR2 reads FQNEAQ (reference sequence). The DNA for the CDR3 is TGTGCCAGCAGCTTAGGGGGGGACCACACTGAAGCTTTCTTT. Amino acid sequence: CASSLGGDHTEAFF.

The chain combines TRBV28 with TRBJ2-5, with a tentative D call TRBD2 (6 bases). V lost 3 bases and J lost 11, with 16 bases in between. Germline CDR1 MDHEN, CDR2 SYDVKM. CDR3 size: 13 residues. The CDR3 spells CASSFRGLREQYF. CDR3 nucleotides: TGTGCCAGCAGTTTTCGTGGACTAAGAGAGCAGTACTTC.

The rearrangement joins TRBV7-9 to TRBJ1-1; D may be TRBD1 (6 bases). CDR3 length: 17 residues. Germline V gene data show CDR1 as SEHNR and CDR2 as FQNEAQ (reference sequence). Trimming cost V 6 bases and J 5 bases, with 25 bases left between them. The CDR3 DNA follows: TGTGCCAGCAGACCCTCGGGACAAACCGGACTAGGGACTGAAGCTTTCTTT. Its translation: CASRPSGQTGLGTEAFF.

The CDR3 region is CASSLSSDSLGTSEQFF. The CDR3 bases are TGTGCCAGCAGCTTATCCTCGGACTCCCTCGGTACGAGTGAGCAGTTCTTC. The chain uses TRBV7-9 and TRBJ2-1; weak D call: TRBD2 (5 bases). The CDR3 is made up of 17 amino acids. Trimming took 2 bases from V and 9 from J, leaving 23 bases between them. Germline V gene lookup returns CDR1 SEHNR and CDR2 FQNEAQ (reference sequence).

V and J are TRBV4-2 and TRBJ1-2; no clear D gene. Trimming removed 0 bases from V and 3 bases from J, with 11 bases in between. The CDR3 sequence is 15 residues long. In germline, CDR1 is LGHNA, CDR2 YNFKEQ. The chain's CDR3 is CASSQERSVYYGYTF. CDR3 coding DNA: TGTGCCAGCAGCCAAGAGAGGTCGGTCTACTATGGCTACACCTTC.

V and J are TRBV11-1 and TRBJ1-2; 8 positions agree with TRBD1. V shed 1 base, J shed 5 bases, and the junction held 0 bases outside the gene matches. Germline lookup yields CDR1 SGHAT and CDR2 FQDESV (reference sequence). The CDR3 length is 13 residues. DNA of the CDR3: TGTGCCAGCAGCTTAGGACAGGGGTATGGCTACACCTTC. Protein: CASSLGQGYGYTF.

This chain connects TRBV6-6 to TRBJ1-4; D possibly corresponds to TRBD1 (5 bases). CDR1 is MNHNY, CDR2 SVGAGI, per germline (reference sequence). Trimming left V 6 bases short and J 4 bases short, with 9 bases between. This CDR3 region has 13 residues. The CDR3 spells CASRLGGNEKLFF. The CDR3 coding sequence is TGTGCCAGCAGACTCGGGGGTAATGAAAAACTGTTTTTT.

This clone was seen more than once but under ten times. V and J are TRBV2 and TRBJ1-1, with D unresolved. V was pared by 4 bases and J by 1 base, with 7 bases between. Germline loops: CDR1 SNHLY, CDR2 FYNNEI. The CDR3 totals 13 residues. The CDR3 DNA follows: TGTGCCAGCAGTGTAACGGGGAACACTGAAGCTTTCTTT. This codes for CASSVTGNTEAFF.

The chain recombines TRBV5-1 with TRBJ1-4, with a weak D call TRBD1 (5 bases). The CDR3 extends over 16 amino acids. The germline V and J ends were trimmed by 4 bases and 7 bases, with 20 bases remaining between them. The V gene's germline CDR1 is SGHRS and CDR2 YFSETQ. The CDR3 reads CASSDSAGRGGEKLFF. The CDR3 nucleotides read TGCGCCAGCAGCGATTCAGCGGGGAGGGGAGGTGAAAAACTGTTTTTT.

This clone was recorded a few times. The gene calls are TRBV28 and TRBJ1-2; 7 positions match TRBD1. V lost 8 bases to trimming and J lost 7 bases; unmatched junction nucleotides: 13. Germline V lookup: CDR1 MDHEN, CDR2 SYDVKM. The CDR3 runs 14 residues. CDR3 DNA sequence: TGTGCCAGCGGGGCTGGGCAGGGGGAAGCTGGCTACACCTTC. Translating it yields CASGAGQGEAGYTF.

This clone was seen a few times. The chain employs TRBV5-1 and TRBJ2-5, with D maybe TRBD1 (6 bases). This CDR3 contains 16 residues. V was pared by 0 bases and J by 3 bases, with 15 bases between. The germline CDR1 and CDR2 sequences are SGHRS and YFSETQ. The CDR3 spells CASSLAGRGIEETQYF. As DNA, the CDR3 is TGCGCCAGCAGCTTGGCCGGCAGGGGCATAGAAGAGACCCAGTACTTC.

The rearrangement links TRBV28 to TRBJ2-7; weak D call: TRBD2 (6 bases). Per germline, CDR1 MDHEN and CDR2 SYDVKM. Between the trimmed V and J ends, which lost 5 bases and 1 base, there was a span of 18 bases. The CDR3 extends over 16 amino acids. CDR3 DNA sequence: TGTGCCAGCAGTCCCACTGGCGGGGCGTTGTCCTACGAGCAGTACTTC. Translating gives CASSPTGGALSYEQYF.

This clone turned up a few times. The chain employs TRBV7-8 and TRBJ2-4; 11 bases are a match to TRBD1. V shed 1 base and J 8 bases; nucleotides not matched to a gene: 4. The length of the CDR3 is 15 residues. CDR1 is SGHVS and CDR2 is FQNEAQ in the germline V gene. The CDR3 nucleotides are TGTGCCAGCAGCTTAGTAGGGACAGGGGGGGACATTCAGTACTTC. Translating gives CASSLVGTGGDIQYF.

This chain connects TRBV21-1 to TRBJ2-7; TRBD1 was called by the table and not checked on the DNA. TRBV21-1 is flagged as a pseudogene. This CDR3 has 19 amino acids. In nucleotides, the CDR3 is TGTGCCAGCATACACTCCTCGACGACAAGGGGCTACCAATTCTACGAGCAGTACTTC. Translating gives CASIHSSTTRGYQFYEQYF.

This clone was seen more than once but under ten times. The chain employs TRBV25-1 and TRBJ2-7; possibly TRBD1 for D (5 bases). Germline CDR1 MGHDK, CDR2 SYGVNS. The CDR3 runs 14 residues. Trimming removed 3 bases at V and 3 bases at J, with 12 bases between. DNA for the CDR3: TGTGCCAGCAGTGACCGACTCGACAGCTACGAGCAGTACTTC. Protein: CASSDRLDSYEQYF.

This rearrangement joins TRBV6-5 to TRBJ2-1; 7 nucleotides align to TRBD2. Germline V gives CDR1 MNHEY, CDR2 SVGAGI. The CDR3 consists of 15 residues. Unmatched junction bases numbered 11, after V lost 7 bases and J lost 5 bases. CDR3 in amino acids: CASKGVASGDNEQFF. CDR3 bases: TGTGCCAGCAAAGGGGTAGCGAGCGGGGACAATGAGCAGTTCTTC.

The V call is TRBV5-1, the J call TRBJ2-3, with 11 bases aligning to TRBD2. The length of the CDR3 is 17 residues. J gave up 0 bases and V 4 bases, and 7 bases lay outside the gene matches. Germline values: CDR1 SGHRS, CDR2 YFSETQ. CDR3 region: CASSTGLAGRSTDTQYF. CDR3 DNA sequence: TGCGCCAGCAGCACCGGACTAGCGGGCAGGAGCACAGATACGCAGTATTTT.